This T cell receptor beta chain was retrieved from a study of blood T cell repertoires in COVID-19. Study at large: Acute-phase and convalescent COVID-19 samples originated in the United States, Italy and Spain. T cells, B-cell-depleted T cells, or PBMCs supplied cDNA or gDNA.

Authors' data handling: Nucleated cell number was recorded as an estimate derived from reference gene primer amplification. Assay: immunoSEQ multiplex PCR; the TCRdb copy retains only in-frame clones and omits some. Clonal size and the V and J genes are those of that table, whereas D and trimming came from the DNA. Of almost 50,000 clones listed, 68% are singletons. The TCR originated in a woman in her sixties or seventies with acute or convalescent COVID-19. The sequenced material came from peripheral blood.

CDR3 coding DNA: TGCGCCAGCAGCCCTAGACAGGGAAATGAGCAGTTCTTC. Amino acid sequence: CASSPRQGNEQFF. This chain joins TRBV5-1 and TRBJ2-1; TRBD1 agrees at 7 bases. Germline V gene data show CDR1 as SGHRS and CDR2 as YFSETQ. The CDR3 is made up of 13 amino acids. With 4 bases clipped from V and 7 bases from J, the junction kept 5 bases outside the gene matches.